A single sample gave rise to the 13 T cell receptor beta chains below, sequenced in a study of blood T cell repertoires in COVID-19. Measured with immunoSEQ multiplex PCR; TCRdb has only the in-frame clones, and not every one. The sample shows 150,000 to 200,000 clones, about nine tenths of them seen only once. The sample taken for sequencing was PBMCs or T cells enriched from blood (not recorded which). These receptors were taken from a woman aged 18-29 years who had recovered from COVID-19.

This clone was detected only once. Other nucleotide sequences in the sample specify the same CDR3. V is TRBV6-5 and J is TRBJ2-7; tentatively, D is TRBD2 (6 bases). The length of the CDR3 is 12 residues. V dropped 0 bases and J dropped 6 bases, with 6 bases sitting between them. Germline assignment: CDR1 MNHEY and CDR2 SVGAGI. As DNA, the CDR3 is TGTGCCAGCAGTTACTCGGGGGGCGAGCAGTACTTC. Its protein product is CASSYSGGEQYF.

The chain is built from TRBV18 and TRBJ2-1; D may be TRBD2 (6 bases). CDR1 is KGHSH and CDR2 is LQKENI in the germline V gene. The germline V and J ends were trimmed by 1 base and 5 bases, with 15 bases remaining between them. The CDR3 runs 16 residues. CDR3 amino acids: CASSPLGGVEDNEQFF. CDR3 in DNA: TGTGCCAGCTCACCACTGGGCGGGGTTGAAGACAATGAGCAGTTCTTC.

The chain employs TRBV7-3 and TRBJ2-7; 7 nucleotides line up with TRBD2. Germline V CDR1 and CDR2: SGHTA, FQGTGA. The CDR3 spans 13 residues. The junction had 7 bases not matched to a gene; V was cut back by 4 bases and J by 7 bases. Written as DNA, the CDR3 is TGTGCCAGCAGCTCGCTAGCCGGGAGGGAGCAGTACTTC. It is translated as CASSSLAGREQYF. The variable domain in full, completed from reference TRBV7-3 and TRBJ2-7, reads GAGVSQTPSNKVTEKGKYVELRCDPISGHTALYWYRQSLGQGPEFLIYFQGTGAADDSGLPNDRFFAVRPEGSVSTLKIQRTERGDSAVYLCASSSLAGREQYFGPGTRLTVT.

The chain joins TRBV3-1 (or the pseudogene TRBV3-2) to TRBJ2-3, with 7 bases identical to TRBD2. V lost 3 bases, J lost 6 bases, and 15 bases stayed unmatched. Germline CDR1 is LGHDT and CDR2 is YNNKEL (reference sequence). This CDR3 is built from 17 residues. The CDR3 protein is CASSQTMGEGRRDTQYF. The CDR3 bases are TGTGCCAGCAGCCAGACTATGGGGGAGGGCCGAAGGGATACGCAGTATTTT.

V gene TRBV6-2 or TRBV6-3 combines with J gene TRBJ2-2; 7 bases agree with TRBD2. Germline V CDR1 and CDR2: MNHEY, SVGEGT. This CDR3 is built from 15 residues. Trimming cost V 4 bases and J 1 base; bases outside gene matches: 3. CDR3 bases: TGTGCCAGCAGTTCGGCTAGCGGGAACACCGGGGAGCTGTTTTTT. This gives the protein CASSSASGNTGELFF.

The chain carries TRBV7-9 and TRBJ1-6; the D gene is possibly TRBD1 (6 bases). Germline assignment: CDR1 SEHNR and CDR2 FQNEAQ (reference sequence). This CDR3 is 13 amino acids long. The V end was cut by 2 bases, the J end by 9 bases, with 8 bases between. CDR3 DNA sequence: TGTGCCAGCAGCTTAATGGGGGCTTCACCCCTCCACTTT. Its translation is CASSLMGASPLHF.

V and J are TRBV28 and TRBJ2-5; 9 nucleotides agree with TRBD1. Trimming cost V 11 bases and J 5 bases; bases outside gene matches: 6. Germline-derived CDR1 and CDR2 are MDHEN and SYDVKM. This CDR3 is 12 amino acids long. DNA for the CDR3: TGTGCCGCAGGGGACAGGGTCGAGACCCAGTACTTC. Translated, it gives CAAGDRVETQYF.

The chain has TRBV28 and TRBJ1-3, with D perhaps matching TRBD1 (5 bases). CDR3 length: 18 residues. Germline values: CDR1 MDHEN, CDR2 SYDVKM. V shed 1 base and J shed 4 bases, with 20 bases lying between them. In DNA, the CDR3 is TGTGCCAGCAGTTTATCAGGGCAGGGTAGAAATTGGGGAAACACCATATATTTT. This gives the protein CASSLSGQGRNWGNTIYF. The whole variable domain, filled in from reference TRBV28 and TRBJ1-3, reads DVKVTQSSRYLVKRTGEKVFLECVQDMDHENMFWYRQDPGLGLRLIYFSYDVKMKEKGDIPEGYSVSREKKERFSLILESASTNQTSMYLCASSLSGQGRNWGNTIYFGEGSWLTVV.

The CDR3: CASPTRGNGYTF. CDR3 nucleotide sequence: TGTGCCAGCCCCACGCGGGGGAATGGCTACACCTTC. The genes are TRBV7-9 and TRBJ1-2, with D maybe TRBD1 (5 bases). With 8 bases removed from V and 6 bases from J, the gap between germline ends came to 13 bases. Per the germline V gene, CDR1 is SEHNR and CDR2 is FQNEAQ (reference sequence). This CDR3 contains 12 residues.

This clone was counted a single time. This chain joins TRBV28 and TRBJ2-3, with D maybe TRBD2 (6 bases). Germline lookup yields CDR1 MDHEN and CDR2 SYDVKM. The ends were cut back, 3 bases at V and 2 bases at J, with 9 bases in the middle. CDR3 size: 14 residues. The CDR3 coding sequence is TGTGCCAGCAGTTTGGGACTTTCCACAGATACGCAGTATTTT. The encoded protein is CASSLGLSTDTQYF.

The sample holds a few counts of this clone. The V call is TRBV6-4, the J call TRBJ1-4; no definite D call. CDR1 is MRHNA, CDR2 SNTAGT, per germline. V was shortened by 7 bases and J by 0 bases, with 12 bases between the two germline ends. CDR3 length: 15 residues. The CDR3 coding sequence is TGTGCCAGCAAGCAACCCGAAACAACTAATGAAAAACTGTTTTTT. Amino acid sequence: CASKQPETTNEKLFF.

The CDR3 DNA reads as TGTGCCACCTCTCAATTGGACAGGGTAAGGAGTGAGCAGTTCTTC. Encoded protein: CATSQLDRVRSEQFF. This rearrangement joins TRBV27 to TRBJ2-1, with 8 positions matching TRBD1. From germline, CDR1 is MNHEY and CDR2 SMNVEV (reference sequence). V lost 10 bases and J lost 9; bases outside the gene matches: 17. This CDR3 comprises 15 residues.

V gene TRBV27 combines with J gene TRBJ2-1; 7 bases fit TRBD2. The CDR3 is 14 amino acids. Germline V gene lookup returns CDR1 MNHEY and CDR2 SMNVEV (reference sequence). The ends lost 5 bases at V and 5 bases at J; junction bases unmatched: 6. The CDR3 DNA reads as TGTGCCAGCAGTCGACGACTAGCCCACAATGAGCAGTTCTTC. Translation: CASSRRLAHNEQFF.